This TCR beta chain was profiled in a study of OX40 agonist ivuxolimab in advanced cancers. Overall study: Patients with hepatocellular carcinoma, melanoma, renal cell or head and neck cancer made up the dose-escalation patients. Under the entry rules, prior anti-PD-1, anti-PD-L1 or anti-CTLA-4 therapy was allowed, and around 36% had some.

The repertoire was sequenced with immunoSEQ multiplex PCR; TCRdb's copy has only in-frame clones and lacks some. The sample shows more than 9,000 clones, around 66% of them seen only once. Here the sequenced sample was CD4+ or CD8+ T cells sorted from blood, taken in a trial of the OX40 agonist ivuxolimab. This TCR was recovered from an adult with an advanced solid tumor such as melanoma, head and neck, liver or kidney cancer.

The CDR3 DNA reads as TGTGCCAGCAGGGCCGGGGGGCCCACTGAAGCTTTCTTT. This sequence encodes CASRAGGPTEAFF. The chain employs TRBV6-6 and TRBJ1-1; the D gene is possibly TRBD1 (6 bases). CDR3 length equals 13 residues. The V end was cut by 6 bases, the J end by 4 bases, with 12 bases between. Germline V CDR1 and CDR2: MNHNY, SVGAGI (reference sequence).